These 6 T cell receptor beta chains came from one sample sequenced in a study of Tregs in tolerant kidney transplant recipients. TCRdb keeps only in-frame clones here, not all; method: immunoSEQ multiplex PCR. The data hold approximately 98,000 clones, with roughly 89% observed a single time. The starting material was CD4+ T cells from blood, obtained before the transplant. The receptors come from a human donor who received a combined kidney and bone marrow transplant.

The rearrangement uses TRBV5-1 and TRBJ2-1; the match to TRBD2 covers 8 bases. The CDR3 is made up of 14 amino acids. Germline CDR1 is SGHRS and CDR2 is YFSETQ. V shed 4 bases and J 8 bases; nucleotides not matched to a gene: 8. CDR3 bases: TGCGCCAGCAGCCAACCGGGAGGGTGGGATGAGCAGTTCTTC. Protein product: CASSQPGGWDEQFF.

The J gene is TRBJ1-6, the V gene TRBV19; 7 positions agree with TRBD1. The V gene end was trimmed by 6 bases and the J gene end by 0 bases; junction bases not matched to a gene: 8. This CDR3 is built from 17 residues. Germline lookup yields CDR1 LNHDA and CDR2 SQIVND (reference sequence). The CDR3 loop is CASSPGGPSSYNSPLHF. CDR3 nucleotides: TGTGCCAGTAGCCCAGGGGGACCCAGCTCCTATAATTCACCCCTCCACTTT.

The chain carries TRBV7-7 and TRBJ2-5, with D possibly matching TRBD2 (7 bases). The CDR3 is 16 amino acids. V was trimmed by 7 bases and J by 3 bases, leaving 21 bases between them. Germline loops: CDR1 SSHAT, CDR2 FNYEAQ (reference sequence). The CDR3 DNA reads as TGTGCCAGCATCCAATGGAAGGGGGGGAGGAAAGAGACCCAGTACTTC. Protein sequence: CASIQWKGGRKETQYF. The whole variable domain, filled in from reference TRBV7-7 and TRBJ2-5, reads GAGVSQSPRYKVTKRGQDVTLRCDPISSHATLYWYQQALGQGPEFLTYFNYEAQPDKSGLPSDRFSAERPEGSISTLTIQRTEQRDSAMYRCASIQWKGGRKETQYFGPGTRLLVL.

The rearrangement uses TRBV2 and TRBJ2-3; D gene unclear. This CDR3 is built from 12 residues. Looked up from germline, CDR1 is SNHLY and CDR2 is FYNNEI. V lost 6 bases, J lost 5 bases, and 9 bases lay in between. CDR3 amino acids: CASSSTKDTQYF. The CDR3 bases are TGTGCCAGCAGCTCGACAAAAGATACGCAGTATTTT.

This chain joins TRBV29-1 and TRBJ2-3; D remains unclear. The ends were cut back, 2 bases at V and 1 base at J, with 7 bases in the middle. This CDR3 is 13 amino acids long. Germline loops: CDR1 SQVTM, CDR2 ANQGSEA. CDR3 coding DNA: TGCAGCGTTGAAAGCCGGGGCACAGATACGCAGTATTTT. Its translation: CSVESRGTDTQYF.

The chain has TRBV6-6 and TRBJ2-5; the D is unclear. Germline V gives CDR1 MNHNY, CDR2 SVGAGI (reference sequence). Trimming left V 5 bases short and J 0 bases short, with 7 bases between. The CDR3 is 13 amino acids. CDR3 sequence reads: CASSRNYQETQYF. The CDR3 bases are TGTGCCAGCAGTCGAAACTACCAAGAGACCCAGTACTTC.